The T cell receptor (beta chain) under discussion was sequenced for a study of shared clonotypes between healthy human individuals. The study's findings and limits: Some naive CD4 clonotypes, roughly 5%, turned up in common across several donors. Even with large depth, rarefaction showed that sorted-subset sequencing was incomplete.

Naive CD45RA+ and memory CD45RA-negative subsets were split from CD4+ cells. Sequencing was at deep level. The protocol was immunoSEQ multiplex PCR, while the TCRdb copy is restricted to in-frame clones and leaves out a portion. The sample lists around 1.6 million clones; 95% to 99% were seen once. Concerning this clone: Its specificity is not known.

The specimen was naive CD4+ T cells sorted from blood. Specified subset: CD45RA+ positively selected. This clonotype was sampled from a man aged 25-45 years in good health.

CDR3 nucleotides: TGTGCCAGCAGCTCGGAATTCCGGGGCTCCTACGAGCAGTACTTC. Translated, it gives CASSSEFRGSYEQYF. The rearrangement links TRBV7-2 to TRBJ2-7; maybe TRBD2 (5 bases). Germline assignment: CDR1 SGHTA and CDR2 FQGNSA. Trimming took 4 bases from V and 0 from J, leaving 13 bases between them. The CDR3 sequence is 15 residues long.